This T cell receptor beta chain was recorded in a study of tumour-infiltrating T cells in Burkitt lymphoma. Across the whole study: Productive clonality predicted overall and progression-free survival. Study-wide points: Public clonotypes, several, appeared across numerous Burkitt lymphoma patients.

The V end lost 0 bases, the J end lost 5 bases, and 14 bases lay between the germline ends. Germline CDR1 reads SGHNT; CDR2 reads YYREEE (reference sequence). The length of the CDR3 is 15 residues. As to this clone: Its antigen is unknown.

TCRdb's table, derived via immunoSEQ multiplex PCR, lists solely in-frame clones and lacks some. The sample lists 43,000 or so clones, roughly 30% occurring once. This sequence was found in a human donor with Burkitt lymphoma. V is TRBV5-4 and J is TRBJ2-5; TRBD2 might be the D (5 bases). Sequenced material: tumor tissue. In DNA form, the CDR3 reads TGTGCCAGCAGCTTGGGTGGGTCCCAGCGGGAGACCCAGTACTTC. Protein: CASSLGGSQRETQYF.